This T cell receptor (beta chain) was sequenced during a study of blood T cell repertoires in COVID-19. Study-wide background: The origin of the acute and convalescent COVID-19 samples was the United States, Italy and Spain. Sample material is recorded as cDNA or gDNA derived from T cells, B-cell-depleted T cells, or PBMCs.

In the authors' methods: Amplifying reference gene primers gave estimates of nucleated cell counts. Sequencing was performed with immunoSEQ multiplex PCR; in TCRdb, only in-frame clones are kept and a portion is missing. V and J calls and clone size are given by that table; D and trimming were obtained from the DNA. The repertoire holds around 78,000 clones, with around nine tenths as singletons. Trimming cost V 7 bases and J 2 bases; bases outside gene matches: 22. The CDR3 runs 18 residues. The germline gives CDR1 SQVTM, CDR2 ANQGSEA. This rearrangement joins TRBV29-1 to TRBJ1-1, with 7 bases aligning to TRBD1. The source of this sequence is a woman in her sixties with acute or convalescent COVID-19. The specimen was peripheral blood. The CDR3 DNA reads TGCAGCGCACATCCCCCTCCTTACTCCGGGACAGTCAACACTGAAGCTTTCTTT. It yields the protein CSAHPPPYSGTVNTEAFF.